Below are 18 T cell receptor beta chains sequenced from a single sample in a study of cytomegalovirus exposure and HLA in healthy donors. Primers for the PCR totalled 60 Vbeta and 13 Jbeta. Some clones are missing from TCRdb's copy, which holds only in-frame ones; the method was immunoSEQ multiplex PCR. Of 100,000 or so clones listed, 60% to 75% are singletons. Material for sequencing was PBMCs. The receptors come from a man aged 40-50 years in good health and CMV-seropositive.

CDR3 in amino acids: CASSDNASYGYTF. The CDR3 DNA sequence: TGTGCCAGCAGTGATAACGCTAGTTATGGCTACACCTTC. This rearrangement joins TRBV6-1 to TRBJ1-2, with unresolved D. Germline values: CDR1 MNHNS, CDR2 SASEGT. V gave up 3 bases and J gave up 5 bases, with 10 bases separating them. The CDR3 has 13 residues.

This chain connects TRBV13 to TRBJ2-5; D is perhaps TRBD1 (6 bases). Germline-derived CDR1 and CDR2 are PRHDT and FYEKMQ (reference sequence). The ends were cut back, 5 bases at V and 2 bases at J, with 24 bases in the middle. The length of the CDR3 is 18 residues. The CDR3 is CASSPSQGVGAMQETQYF. For the CDR3, the DNA is TGTGCCAGCAGCCCGAGTCAAGGGGTGGGGGCTATGCAAGAGACCCAGTACTTC.

The genes are TRBV5-4 and TRBJ2-7; the D gene is possibly TRBD1 (6 bases). V was clipped by 0 bases and J by 5 bases, with 9 bases between them. Germline V gene sequence: CDR1 SGHNT, CDR2 YYREEE (reference sequence). This CDR3 spans 13 amino acids. In nucleotides, the CDR3 is TGTGCCAGCAGCTTGGCCGAGGGGGACGAGCAGTACTTC. Residues: CASSLAEGDEQYF.

The chain combines TRBV29-1 with TRBJ1-1; 7 bases align to TRBD1. Germline assignment: CDR1 SQVTM and CDR2 ANQGSEA. V was clipped by 3 bases and J by 6 bases; unmatched bases: 4. The CDR3 has 12 residues. The CDR3 here is CSVEAGGAEAFF. Here the CDR3 DNA reads TGCAGCGTTGAGGCAGGGGGTGCTGAAGCTTTCTTT.

A few counts support this clone. The V gene is TRBV7-2, the J gene TRBJ2-1; 7 positions match TRBD2. Looked up from germline, CDR1 is SGHTA and CDR2 is FQGNSA. The ends lost 3 bases at V and 7 bases at J; junction bases unmatched: 6. CDR3 size: 14 residues. CDR3 amino acids: CASSFYSGQNEQFF. For the CDR3, the DNA is TGTGCCAGCAGCTTTTATAGCGGGCAGAATGAGCAGTTCTTC.

This clone appeared a few times. V and J are TRBV5-1 and TRBJ2-5, with D perhaps matching TRBD1 (5 bases). Looked up from germline, CDR1 is SGHRS and CDR2 is YFSETQ. The V and J ends lost 0 bases and 1 base respectively, with 19 bases between them. CDR3 size: 18 residues. The CDR3 DNA follows: TGCGCCAGCAGCTTGGCAAGGGGCCATACAACTACCCAAGAGACCCAGTACTTC. Amino acids: CASSLARGHTTTQETQYF.

This clone has a handful of counts. The chain combines TRBV30 with TRBJ1-1; D remains ambiguous. Germline V gives CDR1 GTSNPN, CDR2 SVGIG (reference sequence). V lost 8 bases and J lost 0, with 10 bases in between. The CDR3 spans 12 residues. The CDR3 sequence is CARVLMNTEAFF. The CDR3 region has the DNA TGTGCCCGGGTCCTGATGAACACTGAAGCTTTCTTT.

The chain links TRBV19 to TRBJ1-1; D is uncertain. Trimming shortened V by 5 bases and J by 6 bases, and 10 bases separated the two germline ends. CDR1 LNHDA and CDR2 SQIVND come from the germline V gene (reference sequence). This CDR3 is 12 amino acids long. CDR3 sequence: CASSPPTSEAFF. Written as DNA, the CDR3 is TGTGCCAGTAGTCCCCCCACATCTGAAGCTTTCTTT.

This clone was observed a few times. The chain combines TRBV5-1 with TRBJ2-2; D gene uncertain. The germline V and J ends were trimmed by 1 base and 7 bases, with 11 bases remaining between them. Germline V lookup: CDR1 SGHRS, CDR2 YFSETQ. The CDR3 extends over 14 amino acids. The CDR3: CASSLSSTLGELFF. CDR3 in DNA: TGCGCCAGCAGCTTGAGTTCTACTCTCGGGGAGCTGTTTTTT.

This clone showed up just once. CDR3 coding DNA: TGTGCCATCAGGACAGGGGAAGGAGAGACCCAGTACTTC. Translation gives CAIRTGEGETQYF. V and J are TRBV10-3 and TRBJ2-5, with 8 bases lining up with TRBD1. Losses at the gene ends were 6 bases for V and 4 bases for J; bases not matched to a gene: 4. This CDR3 has 13 residues. CDR1 and CDR2 (germline): ENHRY, SYGVKD.

The chain joins TRBV5-1 to TRBJ2-1; 9 bases agree with TRBD1. The junction had 9 bases not matched to a gene; V was cut back by 5 bases and J by 6 bases. This CDR3 comprises 15 residues. Germline lookup yields CDR1 SGHRS and CDR2 YFSETQ. This chain's CDR3 is CASSTAGQGGNEQFF. DNA of the CDR3: TGCGCCAGCAGTACGGCGGGACAGGGCGGCAATGAGCAGTTCTTC. Drawing the rest from reference TRBV5-1 and TRBJ2-1, the complete variable domain is KAGVTQTPRYLIKTRGQQVTLSCSPISGHRSVSWYQQTPGQGLQFLFEYFSETQRNKGNFPGRFSGRQFSNSRSEMNVSTLELGDSALYLCASSTAGQGGNEQFFGPGTRLTVL.

The chain employs TRBV5-6 and TRBJ2-5; D not resolved. Trimming removed 1 base from V and 4 bases from J, with 8 bases in between. In germline, CDR1 is SGHDT, CDR2 YYEEEE. The CDR3 is 13 residues long. This CDR3 is CASSLSHRETQYF. The DNA for the CDR3 is TGTGCCAGCAGCTTGTCACACCGAGAGACCCAGTACTTC. The complete variable domain, with remaining parts taken from reference TRBV5-6 and TRBJ2-5, reads DAGVTQSPTHLIKTRGQQVTLRCSPKSGHDTVSWYQQALGQGPQFIFQYYEEEERQRGNFPDRFSGHQFPNYSSELNVNALLLGDSALYLCASSLSHRETQYFGPGTRLLVL.

The chain has TRBV15 and TRBJ1-1, with TRBD1 matching over 8 bases. The CDR3 consists of 13 residues. V gave up 8 bases and J gave up 11 bases; unmatched junction bases: 13. Germline values: CDR1 LNHNV, CDR2 YYDKDF (reference sequence). The CDR3 sequence is CATARTGSADAFF. The CDR3 DNA reads TGTGCCACCGCCCGGACAGGGAGCGCGGACGCTTTCTTT.

In its sample, this clone was seen a few times. The chain recombines TRBV9 with TRBJ1-1; a possible D gene is TRBD1 (6 bases). V was shortened by 4 bases and J by 0 bases, with 10 bases between the two germline ends. Germline V gives CDR1 SGDLS, CDR2 YYNGEE. CDR3 length: 14 residues. This CDR3 is CASSQQGLNTEAFF. The CDR3 nucleotides read TGTGCCAGCAGCCAACAGGGTCTGAACACTGAAGCTTTCTTT. Looking up the rest from reference TRBV9 and TRBJ1-1 gives the full variable domain: DSGVTQTPKHLITATGQRVTLRCSPRSGDLSVYWYQQSLDQGLQFLIQYYNGEERAKGNILERFSAQQFPDLHSELNLSSLELGDSALYFCASSQQGLNTEAFFGQGTRLTVV.

The V and J genes are TRBV7-2 and TRBJ1-5; D is perhaps TRBD1 (5 bases). The ends were cut back, 3 bases at V and 3 bases at J, with 12 bases in the middle. CDR1 and CDR2 (germline): SGHTA, FQGNSA. This CDR3 region has 15 residues. CDR3 DNA sequence: TGTGCCAGCAGCTTTGGTAGGGGCAACAATCAGCCCCAGCATTTT. As protein: CASSFGRGNNQPQHF.

The chain couples TRBV7-3 to TRBJ2-2; TRBD2 matches 12 bases. Germline CDR1 reads SGHTA; CDR2 reads FQGTGA. The V segment lost 5 bases and the J segment 5 bases; nucleotides outside the gene matches: 6. CDR3 length: 16 amino acids. The CDR3 reads CASSAATSGGTGELFF. The CDR3 DNA sequence: TGTGCCAGCAGCGCCGCGACTAGCGGGGGAACCGGGGAGCTGTTTTTT.

This clone was seen only a few times. This chain connects TRBV11-2 to TRBJ2-1; a possible D gene is TRBD2 (6 bases). Deletions cut 3 bases from V and 0 bases from J, with 9 bases between. The germline V gene has CDR1 SGHAT and CDR2 FQNNGV. There are 15 residues in the CDR3. CDR3 residues: CASSFSGRSYNEQFF. Written as DNA, the CDR3 is TGTGCCAGCAGCTTTAGCGGCCGCTCCTACAATGAGCAGTTCTTC.

This chain links TRBV5-6 with TRBJ1-4; TRBD1 agrees at 10 bases. This CDR3 comprises 18 residues. The germline CDR1 and CDR2 sequences are SGHDT and YYEEEE. J was trimmed by 8 bases and V by 2 bases; bases with no gene match: 15. The CDR3, as DNA: TGTGCCAGCAGCTTTTTCCGGACAGGGGGTAGAAGTGGGGAAAAACTGTTTTTT. Protein product: CASSFFRTGGRSGEKLFF.